The rows below give T cell receptor beta chains drawn from one sample of a study of cytomegalovirus exposure and HLA in healthy donors. TCRdb's table, derived via immunoSEQ multiplex PCR, lists solely in-frame clones and lacks some. The top ten clones hold approximately 6.7% of a sample with about 170,000 clones, roughly 80% of them seen once. Material for sequencing was PBMCs. These receptor sequences come from a man aged 30 to 45 in good health and CMV-seropositive. CDR3s include the opening cysteine and the closing phenylalanine or tryptophan. D genes are given only for firm matches. Where a row states a size, it is once, few, many or the class of an expanded clone; other rows omit it.

j_call d_call v_call clone_size cdr3_nt cdr3_aa
TRBJ1-2 . TRBV6-6 . TGTCGGGGGACCAAAGGGAACTATGGCTACACCTTC CRGTKGNYGYTF
TRBJ1-4 TRBD1 TRBV4-1 . TGCGCCAGCAGCGACAGGGGGATTGGTAATGAAAAACTGTTTTTT CASSDRGIGNEKLFF
TRBJ2-7 TRBD2 TRBV4-3 . TGCGCCAGCAGCCAAGATGGCAGCGGGGGGTCCTACGAGCAGTACTTC CASSQDGSGGSYEQYF
TRBJ2-2 . TRBV6-4 . TGTGCCAGCAGTGACGGGAGCGATAACACCGGGGAGCTGTTTTTT CASSDGSDNTGELFF
TRBJ2-2 . TRBV5-4 . TGTGCCAGCAGTTCCCAGGGTTTATACACCGGGGAGCTGTTTTTT CASSSQGLYTGELFF
TRBJ2-3 . TRBV10-2 . TGCGCCAGCAGTTTCCGGGATACGCAGTATTTT CASSFRDTQYF
TRBJ2-5 TRBD2 TRBV19 . TGTGCCAGTAGTATACTAGCGGGCGGGGAGACCCAGTACTTC CASSILAGGETQYF
TRBJ2-5 TRBD1 TRBV18 . TGTGCCAGCTCAACGACAGGGCGAGAGACCCAGTACTTC CASSTTGRETQYF
TRBJ2-3 TRBD1 TRBV10-3 . TGTGCCATCAGTGGACAGGGGGGCACAGATACGCAGTATTTT CAISGQGGTDTQYF
TRBJ2-1 TRBD2 TRBV18 . TGTGCCAGCTCACGTACCGGGACTAGCGAGTACAATGAGCAGTTCTTC CASSRTGTSEYNEQFF
TRBJ2-7 TRBD1 TRBV6-5 . TGTGCCAGCAGTTACACGACAGGGCCCCCCGGCGAGCAGTACTTC CASSYTTGPPGEQYF
TRBJ1-1 . TRBV27 . TGTGCCAGCAGTTTCATACAGACGAACACTGAAGCTTTCTTT CASSFIQTNTEAFF
TRBJ2-3 . TRBV7-9 few TGTGCCAGCAGCCCCAGGGCTGTCACAGATACGCAGTATTTT CASSPRAVTDTQYF
TRBJ2-2 . TRBV10-1 . TGCGCCAGCAGTGAGATCGCCGGGGAGCTGTTTTTT CASSEIAGELFF
TRBJ1-1 . TRBV18 few TGTGCCAGCTCCTACATCGGGGGGGACGACACTGAAGCTTTCTTT CASSYIGGDDTEAFF
TRBJ1-1 TRBD1 TRBV6-5 . TGTGCCAGCAGTCCCGGGACAGGGGGTACTGAAGCTTTCTTT CASSPGTGGTEAFF
TRBJ1-2 . TRBV7-2 . TGTGCCAGCAGCTTAGGGGGCTTCGGCAGTTATGGCTACACCTTC CASSLGGFGSYGYTF
TRBJ1-1 . TRBV21-1 . TGTGCCAGCAGCAAAGTTGGCAGAAGGGGCACTGAAGCTTTCTTT CASSKVGRRGTEAFF
TRBJ1-5 . TRBV1 . TGCAGTCCAGGGTCCGGGGGAGGTCAGCCCCAGCATTTT CSPGSGGGQPQHF
TRBJ1-5 . TRBV12-5 . TGTGCTAGTGGCTTGACAGGACCACGGCGGAATAGCAATCAGCCCCAGCATTTT CASGLTGPRRNSNQPQHF
TRBJ1-4 . TRBV27 . TGTGCCAGCAGTTCGCTCCGGGGGGGGCAGAATGAAAAACTGTTTTTT CASSSLRGGQNEKLFF
TRBJ2-2 TRBD2 TRBV14 . TGTGCCAGCAGCCAAGCCCGGGGGGGCTCGAACACCGGGGAGCTGTTTTTT CASSQARGGSNTGELFF
TRBJ2-2 . TRBV9 few TGTGCCAGCAGCCCCGGACAGATATCGAACACCGGGGAGCTGTTTTTT CASSPGQISNTGELFF
TRBJ1-1 . TRBV7-9 once TGTGCCAGCAGCTTCGGACAGCTGAACACTGAAGCTTTCTTT CASSFGQLNTEAFF
TRBJ2-3 TRBD2 TRBV7-9 . TGTTCCAGCAGCCCCCGGACTAGCGGGGGGGTCACAGATACGCAGTATTTT CSSSPRTSGGVTDTQYF
TRBJ2-7 . TRBV7-2 . TGTGCCAGCAGCTTAGGGTTCGGGGTACAGTACGAGCAGTACTTC CASSLGFGVQYEQYF
TRBJ1-2 TRBD1 TRBV7-2 . TGTGCCAGCAGCTTTAGGGACAGGGGTGATGGCTACACCTTC CASSFRDRGDGYTF
TRBJ2-3 TRBD2 TRBV5-1 . TGCGCCAGCAGCCTTGGCGGGGGGGCCGATACGCAGTATTTT CASSLGGGADTQYF
TRBJ1-1 . TRBV6-5 . TGTGCCAGCAGCCGCGTGAACACTGAAGCTTTCTTT CASSRVNTEAFF
TRBJ2-6 . TRBV19 . TGTGCCAGTACCCGGGGCTCTGGGGCCAACGTCCTGACTTTC CASTRGSGANVLTF
TRBJ1-4 . TRBV4-1 few TGCGCCAGCAGCCGGAGAACCCAGGGTCTAGGTGAAAAACTGTTTTTT CASSRRTQGLGEKLFF
TRBJ2-7 . TRBV9 once TGTGCCAGCAGCGTAGTAGATGGGGAGAGTGGGCAGTACTTC CASSVVDGESGQYF
TRBJ1-2 TRBD1 TRBV4-1 . TGCGCCAGCAGCCAAGCGTCCAGGGGGGCCAACTATGGCTACACCTTC CASSQASRGANYGYTF
TRBJ1-6 TRBD1 TRBV13 . TGTGCCAGCAGCTTAGTCCCCCTAAATACGGGACAGCCCAATTCACCCCTCCACTTT CASSLVPLNTGQPNSPLHF
TRBJ2-2 TRBD1 TRBV5-1 . TGCGCCAGCAGCACATGGACAGGGGTGAACACCGGGGAGCTGTTTTTT CASSTWTGVNTGELFF
TRBJ1-1 . TRBV19 few TGTGCCAGTAGTACGACCCCGGTTTTGGAGACTGAAGCTTTCTTT CASSTTPVLETEAFF
TRBJ1-4 TRBD1 TRBV11-3 . TGTGCCAGCAGCGTACAGGGGGCCCCTAATGAAAAACTGTTTTTT CASSVQGAPNEKLFF
TRBJ2-5 TRBD1 TRBV5-1 . TGCGCCAGCAGCCACGGGACAGGGACTCCGGGGGAGCAGTACTTC CASSHGTGTPGEQYF
TRBJ1-1 TRBD1 TRBV6-5 . TGTGCCAGCAGTTATGGCCGGGACAGGGGTTCGCCTGAAGCTTTCTTT CASSYGRDRGSPEAFF
TRBJ2-5 . TRBV10-2 . TGCGCCAGCAGGGAGGCAGTCCAAGAGACCCAGTACTTC CASREAVQETQYF